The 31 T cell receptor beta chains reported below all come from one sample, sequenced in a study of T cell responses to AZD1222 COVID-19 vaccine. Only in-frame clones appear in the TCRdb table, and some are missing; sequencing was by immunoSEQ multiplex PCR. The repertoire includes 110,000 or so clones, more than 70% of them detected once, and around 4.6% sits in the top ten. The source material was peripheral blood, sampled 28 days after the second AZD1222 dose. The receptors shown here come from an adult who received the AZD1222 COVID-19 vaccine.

The CDR3 sequence: CASSSRTGVIPGELFF. For the CDR3, the DNA is TGTGCCAGCAGTTCCCGGACAGGCGTCATCCCCGGGGAGCTGTTTTTT. This chain uses TRBV6-5 with TRBJ2-2; 7 positions match TRBD1. V gave up 4 bases and J gave up 6 bases; unmatched junction bases: 11. CDR1 MNHEY and CDR2 SVGAGI come from the germline V gene. The CDR3 covers 16 residues.

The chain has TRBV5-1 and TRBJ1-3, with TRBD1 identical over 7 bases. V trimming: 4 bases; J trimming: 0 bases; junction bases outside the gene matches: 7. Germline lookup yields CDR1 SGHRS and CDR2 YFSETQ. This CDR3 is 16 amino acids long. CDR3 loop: CASSGSRTGSGNTIYF. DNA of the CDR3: TGCGCCAGCAGCGGCTCAAGGACAGGCTCTGGAAACACCATATATTTT.

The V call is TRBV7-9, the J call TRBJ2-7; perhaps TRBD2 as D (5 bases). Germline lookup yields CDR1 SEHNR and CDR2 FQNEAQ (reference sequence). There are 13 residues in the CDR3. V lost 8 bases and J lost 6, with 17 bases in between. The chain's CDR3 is CASQTGSWGEQYF. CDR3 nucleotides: TGTGCCAGCCAAACGGGAAGTTGGGGCGAGCAGTACTTC.

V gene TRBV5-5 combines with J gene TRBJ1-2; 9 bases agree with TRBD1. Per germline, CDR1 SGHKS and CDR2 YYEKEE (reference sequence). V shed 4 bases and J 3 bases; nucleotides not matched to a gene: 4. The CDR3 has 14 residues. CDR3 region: CASSPRDRDYGYTF. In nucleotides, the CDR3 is TGTGCCAGCAGCCCTCGGGACAGGGACTATGGCTACACCTTC.

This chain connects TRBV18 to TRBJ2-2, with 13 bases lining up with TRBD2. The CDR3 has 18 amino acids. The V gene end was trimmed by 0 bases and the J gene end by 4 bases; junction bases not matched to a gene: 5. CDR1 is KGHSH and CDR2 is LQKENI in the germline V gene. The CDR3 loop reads CASSPPLGLAGVTGELFF. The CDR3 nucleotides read TGTGCCAGCTCACCACCCCTCGGACTAGCGGGAGTCACCGGGGAGCTGTTTTTT.

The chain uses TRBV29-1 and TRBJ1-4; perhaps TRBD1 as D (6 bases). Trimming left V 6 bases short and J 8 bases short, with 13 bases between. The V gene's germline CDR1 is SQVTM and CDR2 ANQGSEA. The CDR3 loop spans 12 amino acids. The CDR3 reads CSVRQEGEKLFF. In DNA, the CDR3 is TGCAGCGTCCGACAGGAGGGAGAAAAACTGTTTTTT.

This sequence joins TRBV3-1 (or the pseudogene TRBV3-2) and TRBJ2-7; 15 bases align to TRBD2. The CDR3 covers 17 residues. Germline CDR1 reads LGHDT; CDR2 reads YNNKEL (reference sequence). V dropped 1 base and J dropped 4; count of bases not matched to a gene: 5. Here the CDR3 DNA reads TGTGCCAGCAGCCAAGGGACTAGCGGGAGGGTTGTTTACGAGCAGTACTTC. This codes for CASSQGTSGRVVYEQYF.

CDR3 nucleotide sequence: TGTGCCAGTAGTATCAGCCCAGGGGGCGCGAACACCGGGGAGCTGTTTTTT. Protein sequence: CASSISPGGANTGELFF. This chain uses TRBV19 with TRBJ2-2, with 8 positions matching TRBD1. Unmatched junction bases numbered 6, after V lost 3 bases and J lost 0 bases. This CDR3 is built from 17 residues. Germline CDR1 and CDR2: LNHDA and SQIVND (reference sequence).

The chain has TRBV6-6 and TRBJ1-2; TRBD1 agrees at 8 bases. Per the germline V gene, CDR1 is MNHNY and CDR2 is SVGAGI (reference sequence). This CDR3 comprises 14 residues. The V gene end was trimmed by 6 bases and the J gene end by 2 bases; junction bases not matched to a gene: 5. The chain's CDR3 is CASREQGENYGYTF. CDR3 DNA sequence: TGTGCCAGCAGAGAACAGGGGGAAAACTATGGCTACACCTTC.

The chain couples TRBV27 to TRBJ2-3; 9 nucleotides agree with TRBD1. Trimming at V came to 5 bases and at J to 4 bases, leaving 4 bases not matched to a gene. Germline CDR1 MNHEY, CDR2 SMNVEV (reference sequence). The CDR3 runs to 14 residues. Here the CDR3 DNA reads TGTGCCAGCAGTACTCGGACAGGGGCAGATACGCAGTATTTT. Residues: CASSTRTGADTQYF.

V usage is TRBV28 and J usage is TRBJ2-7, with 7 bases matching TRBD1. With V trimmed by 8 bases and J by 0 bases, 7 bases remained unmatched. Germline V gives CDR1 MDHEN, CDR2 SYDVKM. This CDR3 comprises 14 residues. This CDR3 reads CASLGTASSYEQYF. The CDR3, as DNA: TGTGCCAGCCTCGGGACAGCGAGCTCCTACGAGCAGTACTTC.

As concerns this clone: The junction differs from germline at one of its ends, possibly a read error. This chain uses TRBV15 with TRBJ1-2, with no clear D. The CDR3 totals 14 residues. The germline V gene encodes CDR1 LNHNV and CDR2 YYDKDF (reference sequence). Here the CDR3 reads CATSRDPGTYDYTF. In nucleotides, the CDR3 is TGTGCCACCAGCAGAGATCCGGGTACCTATGACTACACCTTC.

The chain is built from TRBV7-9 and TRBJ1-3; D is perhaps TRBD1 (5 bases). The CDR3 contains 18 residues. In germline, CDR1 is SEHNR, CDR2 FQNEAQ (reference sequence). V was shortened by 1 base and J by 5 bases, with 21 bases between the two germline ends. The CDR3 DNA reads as TGTGCCAGCAGCTTAGGCCCATTTAAGGGGACCGCCCGAAACACCATATATTTT. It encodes CASSLGPFKGTARNTIYF.

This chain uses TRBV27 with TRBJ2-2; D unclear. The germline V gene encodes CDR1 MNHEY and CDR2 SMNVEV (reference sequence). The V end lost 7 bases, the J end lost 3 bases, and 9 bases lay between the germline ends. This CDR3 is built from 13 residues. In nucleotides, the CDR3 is TGTGCCAGCATGGGCACCCACACCGGGGAGCTGTTTTTT. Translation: CASMGTHTGELFF.

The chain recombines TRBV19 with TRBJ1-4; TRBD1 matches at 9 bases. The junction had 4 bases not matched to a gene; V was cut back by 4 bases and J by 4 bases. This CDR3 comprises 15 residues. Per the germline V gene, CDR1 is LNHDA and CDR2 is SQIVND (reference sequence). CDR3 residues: CASSKPGQGNEKLFF. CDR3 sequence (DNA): TGTGCCAGTAGTAAGCCGGGACAGGGTAATGAAAAACTGTTTTTT.

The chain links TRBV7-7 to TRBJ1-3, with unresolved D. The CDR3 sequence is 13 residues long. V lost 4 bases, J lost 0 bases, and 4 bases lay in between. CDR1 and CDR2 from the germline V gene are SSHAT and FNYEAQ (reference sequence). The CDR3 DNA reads TGTGCCAGCAGCTCTGACTCTGGAAACACCATATATTTT. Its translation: CASSSDSGNTIYF.

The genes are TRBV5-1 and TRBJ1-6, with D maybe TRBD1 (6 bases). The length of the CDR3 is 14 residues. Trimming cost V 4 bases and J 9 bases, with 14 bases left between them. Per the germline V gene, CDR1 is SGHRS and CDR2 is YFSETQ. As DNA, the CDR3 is TGCGCCAGCAGCGAGAGGACAGACGGTTCACCCCTCCACTTT. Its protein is CASSERTDGSPLHF.

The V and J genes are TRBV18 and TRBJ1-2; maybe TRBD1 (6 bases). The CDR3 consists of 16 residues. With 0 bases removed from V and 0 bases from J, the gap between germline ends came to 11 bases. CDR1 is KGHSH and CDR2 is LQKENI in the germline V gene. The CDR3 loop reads CASSPPIGQTNYGYTF. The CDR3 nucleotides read TGTGCCAGCTCACCACCAATTGGACAGACTAACTATGGCTACACCTTC.

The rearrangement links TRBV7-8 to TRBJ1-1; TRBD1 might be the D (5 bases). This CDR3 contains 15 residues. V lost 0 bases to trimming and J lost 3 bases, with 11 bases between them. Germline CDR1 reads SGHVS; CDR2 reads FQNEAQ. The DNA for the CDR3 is TGTGCCAGCAGCTTAGCGAGGGGCTCGGACACTGAAGCTTTCTTT. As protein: CASSLARGSDTEAFF. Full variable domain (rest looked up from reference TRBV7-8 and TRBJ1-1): GAGVSQSPRYKVAKRGQDVALRCDPISGHVSLFWYQQALGQGPEFLTYFQNEAQLDKSGLPSDRFFAERPEGSVSTLKIQRTQQEDSAVYLCASSLARGSDTEAFFGQGTRLTVV.

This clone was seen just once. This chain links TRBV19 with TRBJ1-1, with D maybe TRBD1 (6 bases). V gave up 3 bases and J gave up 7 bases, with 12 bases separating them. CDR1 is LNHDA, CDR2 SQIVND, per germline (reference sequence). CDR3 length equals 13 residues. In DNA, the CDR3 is TGTGCCAGTAGTATCGGTGGACAGCTTGAAGCTTTCTTT. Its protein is CASSIGGQLEAFF.

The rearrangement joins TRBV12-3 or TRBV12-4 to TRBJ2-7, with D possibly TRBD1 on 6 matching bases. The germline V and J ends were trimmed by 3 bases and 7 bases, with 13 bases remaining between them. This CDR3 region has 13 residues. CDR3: CASSLRGGSEQYF. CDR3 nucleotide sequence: TGTGCCAGCAGTTTGCGAGGGGGTAGTGAGCAGTACTTC.

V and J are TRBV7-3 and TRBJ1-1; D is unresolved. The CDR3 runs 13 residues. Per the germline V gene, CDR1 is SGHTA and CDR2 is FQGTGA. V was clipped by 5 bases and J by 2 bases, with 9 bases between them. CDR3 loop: CASSQQSNTEAFF. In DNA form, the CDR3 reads TGTGCCAGCAGCCAGCAGAGTAACACTGAAGCTTTCTTT.

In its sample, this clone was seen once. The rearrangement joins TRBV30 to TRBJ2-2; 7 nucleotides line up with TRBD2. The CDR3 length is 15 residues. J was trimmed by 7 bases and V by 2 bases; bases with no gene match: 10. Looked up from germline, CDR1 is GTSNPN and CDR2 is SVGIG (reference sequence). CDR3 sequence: CAWSQTWTRIGELFF. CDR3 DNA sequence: TGTGCCTGGAGTCAGACCTGGACTAGAATCGGGGAGCTGTTTTTT.

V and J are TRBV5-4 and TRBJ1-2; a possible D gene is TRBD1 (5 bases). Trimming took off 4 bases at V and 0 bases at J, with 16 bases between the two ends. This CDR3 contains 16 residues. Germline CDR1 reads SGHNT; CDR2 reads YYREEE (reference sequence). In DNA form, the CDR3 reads TGTGCCAGCAGCACCGCGTGGGGGGTCTCTAACTATGGCTACACCTTC. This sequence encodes CASSTAWGVSNYGYTF.

The CDR3, as DNA: TGTGCCAGCAGCCCAAGACAGGGTAGGTTGGCCTACGAGCAGTACTTC. Translation gives CASSPRQGRLAYEQYF. The gene calls are TRBV11-2 and TRBJ2-7; the match to TRBD1 covers 7 bases. This CDR3 contains 16 residues. Looked up from germline, CDR1 is SGHAT and CDR2 is FQNNGV. J gave up 2 bases and V 5 bases, and 12 bases lay outside the gene matches. Full variable domain (remainder filled in from reference TRBV11-2 and TRBJ2-7): EAGVAQSPRYKIIEKRQSVAFWCNPISGHATLYWYQQILGQGPKLLIQFQNNGVVDDSQLPKDRFSAERLKGVDSTLKIQPAKLEDSAVYLCASSPRQGRLAYEQYFGPGTRLTVT.

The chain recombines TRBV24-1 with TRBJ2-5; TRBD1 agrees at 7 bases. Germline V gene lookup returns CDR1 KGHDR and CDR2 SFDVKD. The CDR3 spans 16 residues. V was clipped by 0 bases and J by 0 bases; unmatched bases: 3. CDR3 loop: CATSDLQGDHQETQYF. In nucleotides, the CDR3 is TGTGCCACCAGTGATTTGCAGGGGGATCACCAAGAGACCCAGTACTTC.

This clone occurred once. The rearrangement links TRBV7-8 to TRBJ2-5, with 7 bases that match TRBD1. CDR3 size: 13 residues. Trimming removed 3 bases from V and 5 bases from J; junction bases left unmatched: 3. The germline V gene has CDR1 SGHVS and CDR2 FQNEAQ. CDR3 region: CASSFEGAETQYF. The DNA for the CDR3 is TGTGCCAGCAGCTTTGAGGGGGCTGAGACCCAGTACTTC.

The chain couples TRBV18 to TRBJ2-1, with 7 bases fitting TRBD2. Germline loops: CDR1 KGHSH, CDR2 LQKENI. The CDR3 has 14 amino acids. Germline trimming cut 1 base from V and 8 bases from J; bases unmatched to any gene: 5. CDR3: CASSPQWGGDEQFF. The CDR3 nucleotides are TGTGCCAGCTCACCACAATGGGGAGGGGATGAGCAGTTCTTC.

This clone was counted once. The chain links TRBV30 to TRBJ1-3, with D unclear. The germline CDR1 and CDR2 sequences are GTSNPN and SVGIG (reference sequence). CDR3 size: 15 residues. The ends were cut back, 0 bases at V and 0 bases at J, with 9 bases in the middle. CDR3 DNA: TGTGCCTGGAGTGTAAGGACCAACTCTGGAAACACCATATATTTT. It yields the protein CAWSVRTNSGNTIYF.

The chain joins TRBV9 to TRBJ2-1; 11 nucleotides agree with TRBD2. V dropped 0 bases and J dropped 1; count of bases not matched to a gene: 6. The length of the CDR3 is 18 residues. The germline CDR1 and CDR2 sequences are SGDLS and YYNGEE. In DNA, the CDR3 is TGTGCCAGCAGCGTAGAACCCGGGACTAGCGGATCCTACAATGAGCAGTTCTTC. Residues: CASSVEPGTSGSYNEQFF.

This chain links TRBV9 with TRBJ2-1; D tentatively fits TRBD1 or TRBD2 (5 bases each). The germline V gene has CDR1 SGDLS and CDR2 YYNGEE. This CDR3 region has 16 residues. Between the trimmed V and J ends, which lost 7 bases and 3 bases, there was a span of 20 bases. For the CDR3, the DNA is TGTGCCAGCGCCACCTTTGCCGGGACCAACTACAATGAGCAGTTCTTC. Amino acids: CASATFAGTNYNEQFF.